This T cell receptor (beta chain) derives from a study of T cells after yellow fever vaccination (dated by TCRdb to about 2019). For the wider study: The SMART-Seq v4 Ultra Low Input RNA kit was used to prepare libraries from fractions with low cell numbers. To track T-cell clones before and after primary and booster YFV17D yellow fever vaccination, bulk TCR alpha and beta repertoires were sequenced longitudinally. The cohort comprised two healthy male donors, one aged 18 to 29 and one aged 30 to 40 years. Blood samples were taken at several timepoints before and after primary and secondary immunization, and bulk PBMC replicates and cell subsets were isolated.

Beyond this particular receptor, the publication reports: A small fraction of clonotypes showed up in both the CD4 and CD8 compartments, probably as a result of convergent recombination. Most clones expanded after primary vaccination (around 97% of CD4 and approximately 86% of CD8) were re-detected after the booster, suggesting that broad memory maintenance occurred. FACS-sorted repertoires could contain abundant contaminating clonotypes from the bulk population, so computational filtering was required. Because only two donors were included in the study, the extent to which the findings can be generalized is limited. Compared with the primary T-cell response, the secondary T-cell response was weaker but faster, peaking on day 5 rather than day 15.

Synthesis of TCR cDNA relied on 5'RACE template switching, a step that introduced a universal primer site along with unique molecular identifiers. cDNA synthesis was primed from both the TCR alpha and TCR beta constant segments. Libraries were amplified in two PCR steps, with sample barcodes and sequencing adapters added in the second step. Sequencing of libraries was done on Illumina HiSeq 2500 (2x100 bp) or NovaSeq (2x150 bp). Regarding the original processing steps: MIGEC handled demultiplexing of reads and collapsing into UMI consensus sequences, while MiXCR performed V(D)J alignment. Using edgeR on replicate PBMC samples, clonotypes were called vaccine-responding if FDR was below 0.01 and the log2 fold change was above 5 up to day 15. Bulk clonotypes were assigned CD4 or CD8 identity according to which sequenced CD4 or CD8 repertoire held them at higher abundance. TCRdb reran the public reads through fastp at Q25 and MiXCR, keeping productive beta chains. Each CDR3 protein gets just one entry, which takes the most common genes and DNA from the rows behind it. TCRdb, not the original authors, processed these V and J calls. The sample profile shows 450,000 to 650,000 distinct CDR3 sequences; about 13% of them were found once. The top ten constitute about an eighth of the sample.

Trimming leaves V shorter by 2 bases and J shorter by 2 bases, with the junction holding 12 bases beyond the gene matches. In the germline V gene (reference sequence), CDR1 corresponds to GTSNPN and CDR2 to SVGIG. Its CDR3 holds 19 amino acids, cysteine through phenylalanine. Only the CDR3 region is kept as DNA, spanning 57 bases read in frame from base 1. Interpreted using the paper, the treatment or condition label stands for: live attenuated yellow fever vaccine strain. At each blood-draw timepoint, two biological replicates of bulk PBMCs were collected. PBMCs were isolated from peripheral blood using a standard Ficoll-Paque protocol. TriZol was used to extract RNA from bulk PBMCs, CD4 and CD8 fractions, and dextramer-positive and dextramer-negative fractions. A word on this clonotype: Which antigen it targets is not known. No clone much larger than this one lies a single base away; base qualities are absent.

The specimen was PBMCs, collected on the day of the yellow fever booster vaccination. The rearrangement joined TRBV30 to TRBJ2-3; 14 bases in the junction line up with TRBD2. The clonotype comes from a man younger than 45 who received the YFV17D yellow fever vaccine. The bases are TGTGCCTGGAGTCGACTAGCGGGAGGGCCCGCCCTTTTCACAGATACGCAGTATTTT. The resulting protein is CAWSRLAGGPALFTDTQYF.